The 5 T cell receptor beta chains given below trace back to one sample, sequenced in a study of human T cells and chemical hapten exposure. Stated time point: pre-sensitization, week 0. Treatment noted: therapeutic diphenylcyclopropenone sensitization with weekly scalp DPC. TCRdb recomputed calls from the RACE reads with MiXCR, one row per CDR3 protein. The table records about 60,000 distinct CDR3 sequences, about 11% of them present only once. Sequencing was performed on whole blood, taken in connection with sensitization to the hapten diphenylcyclopropenone (DPC). Source of these receptors: a woman in her forties with alopecia areata. Some clones in this sample may be carry-over from other donors' samples.

This clonotype was seen ten or more times. V and J are TRBV28 and TRBJ2-7; 9 nucleotides agree with TRBD2. The ends lost 6 bases at V and 4 bases at J; junction bases unmatched: 7. CDR1 is MDHEN and CDR2 is SYDVKM in the germline V gene. CDR3 length equals 14 residues. In nucleotides, the CDR3 is TGTGCCAGCAGGGGTAGCGGGAGCCGGTACGAGCAGTACTTC. Protein product: CASRGSGSRYEQYF.

In this sample, this clonotype turned up once. The chain links TRBV20-1 to TRBJ2-4; 9 positions match TRBD2. The CDR3 length is 14 residues. Germline V gene data show CDR1 as DFQATT and CDR2 as SNEGSKA (reference sequence). Trimming took 4 bases from V and 6 from J; bases not matched to a gene: 7. CDR3 amino acids: CSAMASGIGNIQYF. The CDR3 DNA reads TGCAGTGCTATGGCTAGCGGGATCGGAAACATTCAGTACTTC.

A few counts support this clonotype. This sequence joins TRBV6-6 and TRBJ2-7; 9 bases align to TRBD1. From germline, CDR1 is MNHNY and CDR2 SVGAGI (reference sequence). After removal of 0 bases from V and 2 bases from J, the junction contained 2 bases not matched to a gene. The CDR3 runs to 15 residues. The CDR3 region has the DNA TGTGCCAGCAGTTACTCGGACAGGGGAACCTACGAGCAGTACTTC. Encoded protein: CASSYSDRGTYEQYF.

This clonotype was counted only a few times. The chain has TRBV4-2 and TRBJ1-5; no clear D. The CDR3 runs 14 residues. Trimming left V 0 bases short and J 5 bases short, with 8 bases between. CDR1 is LGHNA and CDR2 is YNFKEQ in the germline V gene. CDR3 in amino acids: CASSQEAKYQPQHF. For the CDR3, the DNA is TGTGCCAGCAGCCAAGAAGCCAAGTATCAGCCCCAGCATTTT.

This clonotype was observed many times. CDR3 region: CASSFEQGARGYGYTF. Written as DNA, the CDR3 is TGTGCCAGCAGTTTCGAACAGGGGGCGCGAGGATATGGCTACACCTTC. The J gene is TRBJ1-2, the V gene TRBV12-3 or TRBV12-4, with TRBD1 matching over 9 bases. This CDR3 has 16 residues. The V gene end was trimmed by 3 bases and the J gene end by 5 bases; junction bases not matched to a gene: 10.